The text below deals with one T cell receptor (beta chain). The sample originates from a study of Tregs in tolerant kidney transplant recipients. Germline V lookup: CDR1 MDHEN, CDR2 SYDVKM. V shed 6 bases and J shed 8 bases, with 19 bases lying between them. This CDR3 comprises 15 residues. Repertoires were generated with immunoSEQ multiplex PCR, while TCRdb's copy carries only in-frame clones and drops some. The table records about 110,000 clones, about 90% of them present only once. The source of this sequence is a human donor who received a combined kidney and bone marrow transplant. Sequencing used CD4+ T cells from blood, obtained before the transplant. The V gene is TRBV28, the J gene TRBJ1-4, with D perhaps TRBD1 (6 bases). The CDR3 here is CASSDVTGMGEKLFF. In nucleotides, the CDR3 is TGTGCCAGCAGCGATGTCACAGGGATGGGGGAAAAACTGTTTTTT.